Listed here are 28 T cell receptor beta chains from one sample, sequenced in a study of blood T cell repertoires in COVID-19. The assay was immunoSEQ multiplex PCR, and TCRdb's table has in-frame clones only and misses some. The sample holds around 94,000 clones, 70% to 90% seen once. The sequenced sample consisted of peripheral blood. The receptors derive from a man aged 50 to 60 with acute or convalescent COVID-19.

The chain carries TRBV11-2 and TRBJ2-1, with D perhaps TRBD2 (5 bases). In germline, CDR1 is SGHAT, CDR2 FQNNGV. V lost 1 base to trimming and J lost 5 bases, with 6 bases between them. CDR3 size: 13 residues. CDR3 sequence: CASSLGRNNEQFF. In nucleotides, the CDR3 is TGTGCCAGCAGCTTAGGGAGGAACAATGAGCAGTTCTTC.

This clone was picked up one time. CDR3 in DNA: TGTGCCAGCAGCTTCACAGGGGGGTTGGGAGAGACCCAGTACTTC. This encodes CASSFTGGLGETQYF. The chain couples TRBV7-2 to TRBJ2-5; 8 bases align to TRBD1. The V gene end was trimmed by 3 bases and the J gene end by 4 bases; junction bases not matched to a gene: 7. Germline loops: CDR1 SGHTA, CDR2 FQGNSA. The CDR3 sequence is 15 residues long.

This rearrangement joins TRBV7-7 to TRBJ2-7, with D hard to call. Germline-derived CDR1 and CDR2 are SSHAT and FNYEAQ (reference sequence). V gave up 1 base and J gave up 6 bases, with 7 bases separating them. The CDR3 extends over 12 amino acids. The CDR3 here is CASSLVYGEQYF. CDR3 in DNA: TGTGCCAGCAGCTTAGTGTACGGCGAGCAGTACTTC.

The chain links TRBV5-1 to TRBJ1-4; D is ambiguous. The germline V gene encodes CDR1 SGHRS and CDR2 YFSETQ. CDR3 length: 16 residues. V lost 0 bases and J 0 bases, leaving 9 bases between the germline ends. Here the CDR3 reads CASSLATLATNEKLFF. In DNA, the CDR3 is TGCGCCAGCAGCTTGGCCACCCTAGCAACTAATGAAAAACTGTTTTTT.

The rearrangement joins TRBV19 to TRBJ2-5; TRBD2 matches at 8 bases. CDR1 is LNHDA, CDR2 SQIVND, per germline (reference sequence). V was clipped by 3 bases and J by 5 bases; unmatched bases: 5. This CDR3 comprises 14 residues. In DNA form, the CDR3 reads TGTGCCAGTAGTATCGGGGGGGCTGGGGAGACCCAGTACTTC. It codes for CASSIGGAGETQYF. Using reference TRBV19 and TRBJ2-5 for the parts outside the CDR3, the full variable domain is DGGITQSPKYLFRKEGQNVTLSCEQNLNHDAMYWYRQDPGQGLRLIYYSQIVNDFQKGDIAEGYSVSREKKESFPLTVTSAQKNPTAFYLCASSIGGAGETQYFGPGTRLLVL.

The J gene is TRBJ1-5, the V gene TRBV28; D is undetermined. The germline V gene has CDR1 MDHEN and CDR2 SYDVKM. The CDR3 runs to 17 residues. V was clipped by 6 bases and J by 0 bases, with 18 bases between them. CDR3 loop: CASSQGSVGNSNQPQHF. The DNA of the CDR3 is TGTGCCAGCAGCCAAGGGAGCGTCGGTAATAGCAATCAGCCCCAGCATTTT.

The chain is built from TRBV3-1 (or the pseudogene TRBV3-2) and TRBJ2-7; 11 positions agree with TRBD1. Germline-derived CDR1 and CDR2 are LGHDT and YNNKEL (reference sequence). Losses at the gene ends were 4 bases for V and 3 bases for J; bases not matched to a gene: 8. The CDR3 length is 16 residues. In DNA, the CDR3 is TGTGCCAGCAGCCGGAACCGGGACAGGGGGATCTACGAGCAGTACTTC. It specifies CASSRNRDRGIYEQYF.

This clone was detected a few times. The chain links TRBV30 to TRBJ2-1; weak D call: TRBD2 (5 bases). The CDR3 is 14 amino acids. V was trimmed by 2 bases and J by 2 bases, leaving 10 bases between them. The germline CDR1 and CDR2 sequences are GTSNPN and SVGIG (reference sequence). As DNA, the CDR3 is TGTGCCTGGAGTTCCGGGGTCACCTACAATGAGCAGTTCTTC. Translating gives CAWSSGVTYNEQFF.

The CDR3 reads CASSSGTTNEKLFF. Written as DNA, the CDR3 is TGTGCCAGCAGCTCAGGAACAACTAATGAAAAACTGTTTTTT. The rearrangement links TRBV2 to TRBJ1-4; D is uncertain. The CDR3 is made up of 14 amino acids. CDR1 is SNHLY, CDR2 FYNNEI, per germline. Trimming removed 6 bases at V and 0 bases at J, with 8 bases between.

V usage is TRBV6-6 and J usage is TRBJ2-7, with 8 bases lining up with TRBD1. V gave up 10 bases and J gave up 5 bases; unmatched junction bases: 7. Germline loops: CDR1 MNHNY, CDR2 SVGAGI (reference sequence). The CDR3 consists of 12 residues. CDR3 in DNA: TGTGCCACCGCGACAGGGGTAGACGAGCAGTACTTC. Translation gives CATATGVDEQYF.

This chain links TRBV4-3 with TRBJ2-1; possible D gene TRBD2, 5 bases. The V end was cut by 0 bases, the J end by 8 bases, with 20 bases between. CDR1 is LGHNA and CDR2 is YSLEER in the germline V gene. The CDR3 covers 17 residues. CDR3 region: CASSQDQLYRGLHEQFF. The CDR3, as DNA: TGCGCCAGCAGCCAAGATCAGCTTTACCGGGGTCTGCATGAGCAGTTCTTC.

The J gene is TRBJ1-1, the V gene TRBV30; the D gene is possibly TRBD1 (6 bases). This CDR3 is 14 amino acids long. Looked up from germline, CDR1 is GTSNPN and CDR2 is SVGIG (reference sequence). V lost 7 bases and J lost 0, with 15 bases in between. The CDR3 bases are TGTGCCTCGGTAAGGGACATGCTGAACACTGAAGCTTTCTTT. Amino acid sequence: CASVRDMLNTEAFF.

The sample holds one count of this clone. This chain joins TRBV11-2 and TRBJ2-3; TRBD1 might be the D (6 bases). Germline V gives CDR1 SGHAT, CDR2 FQNNGV. The CDR3 spans 18 residues. The V end was cut by 5 bases, the J end by 2 bases, with 23 bases between. The CDR3 region has the DNA TGTGCCAGCAGCGAATATCAGCCAGGGGAGAAACACACAGATACGCAGTATTTT. Amino acid sequence: CASSEYQPGEKHTDTQYF.

The chain is built from TRBV27 and TRBJ2-5, with TRBD1 matching 10 bases. The V and J ends lost 6 bases and 7 bases, in that order; junction bases with no gene match: 11. The CDR3 extends over 15 amino acids. The germline gives CDR1 MNHEY, CDR2 SMNVEV (reference sequence). CDR3 in amino acids: CASRARTGGPWTQYF. CDR3 sequence (DNA): TGTGCCAGCAGGGCCAGGACAGGGGGTCCCTGGACCCAGTACTTC.

This clone was recorded once. The chain is built from TRBV29-1 and TRBJ2-1; 8 bases line up with TRBD2. The CDR3 contains 15 residues. The ends lost 3 bases at V and 3 bases at J; junction bases unmatched: 7. The germline CDR1 and CDR2 sequences are SQVTM and ANQGSEA. CDR3 sequence reads: CSVDSPGRVYNEQFF. Here the CDR3 DNA reads TGCAGCGTTGATTCCCCCGGGAGGGTCTACAATGAGCAGTTCTTC.

Turning to this clone: Other DNA sequences in the sample encode the same CDR3. The J gene is TRBJ2-3, the V gene TRBV6-2 or TRBV6-3; D ambiguous. The germline gives CDR1 MNHEY, CDR2 SVGEGT. The CDR3 is 12 amino acids. Trimming took 5 bases from V and 6 from J, leaving 9 bases between them. The CDR3 spells CASSPTEDTQYF. As DNA, the CDR3 is TGTGCCAGCAGTCCCACCGAGGATACGCAGTATTTT.

This chain links TRBV18 with TRBJ1-2; 9 bases are shared with TRBD1. This CDR3 comprises 17 residues. From germline, CDR1 is KGHSH and CDR2 LQKENI. The trim removed 5 bases at V and 2 bases at J, leaving 12 bases unmatched. CDR3 residues: CASSSQGGQGINYGYTF. The CDR3 nucleotides are TGTGCCAGCTCATCCCAAGGAGGACAGGGGATCAACTATGGCTACACCTTC.

The count of this clone is one. The CDR3 here is CASSAYNTEAFF. CDR3 DNA sequence: TGTGCCAGCAGCGCCTATAACACTGAAGCTTTCTTT. The gene calls are TRBV9 and TRBJ1-1, with D hard to call. Germline V CDR1 and CDR2: SGDLS, YYNGEE. The CDR3 sequence is 12 residues long. Trimming stripped 3 bases from V and 2 bases from J, with 5 bases between. The complete variable domain, with remaining parts taken from reference TRBV9 and TRBJ1-1, reads DSGVTQTPKHLITATGQRVTLRCSPRSGDLSVYWYQQSLDQGLQFLIQYYNGEERAKGNILERFSAQQFPDLHSELNLSSLELGDSALYFCASSAYNTEAFFGQGTRLTVV.

The V call is TRBV9, the J call TRBJ2-7; TRBD2 might be the D (6 bases). The CDR3 has 15 residues. Trimming took 0 bases from V and 7 from J, leaving 17 bases between them. From germline, CDR1 is SGDLS and CDR2 YYNGEE. The CDR3 sequence: CASSVDQGTGREQYF. The CDR3 DNA sequence: TGTGCCAGCAGCGTAGATCAAGGCACGGGGAGGGAGCAGTACTTC.

This chain uses TRBV28 with TRBJ2-5; the D is unclear. The V gene lost 5 bases and the J gene lost 5 bases, with 6 bases spanning the gap. The CDR3 has 11 residues. From germline, CDR1 is MDHEN and CDR2 SYDVKM. CDR3 region: CASSLSETQYF. CDR3 DNA: TGTGCCAGCAGTCTCTCGGAGACCCAGTACTTC.

J is TRBJ1-1 and V is TRBV20-1; the match to TRBD1 covers 7 bases. The CDR3 length is 15 residues. The J segment lost 1 base and the V segment lost 3 bases, leaving 8 bases of the junction unmatched. Germline loops: CDR1 DFQATT, CDR2 SNEGSKA (reference sequence). The CDR3 nucleotides read TGCAGTGCTAGTTTTTCCGGGACAGCGAACACTGAAGCTTTCTTT. It specifies CSASFSGTANTEAFF.

The chain uses TRBV7-8 and TRBJ1-1; perhaps TRBD1 as D (5 bases). With 4 bases removed from V and 3 bases from J, the gap between germline ends came to 12 bases. The CDR3 is 14 residues long. Germline V gene lookup returns CDR1 SGHVS and CDR2 FQNEAQ. CDR3 in amino acids: CASSSTVGDTEAFF. The CDR3 DNA is TGTGCCAGCAGCTCCACGGTAGGGGACACTGAAGCTTTCTTT.

This chain links TRBV7-2 with TRBJ2-7; 9 bases match TRBD2. The V gene's germline CDR1 is SGHTA and CDR2 FQGNSA. The junction had 5 bases not matched to a gene; V was cut back by 4 bases and J by 4 bases. CDR3 size: 14 residues. CDR3 in amino acids: CASSYASGRYEQYF. In DNA, the CDR3 is TGTGCCAGCAGCTACGCGAGCGGGAGGTACGAGCAGTACTTC.

This chain joins TRBV14 and TRBJ1-2; 7 positions agree with TRBD1. This CDR3 region has 13 residues. Losses at the gene ends were 3 bases for V and 11 bases for J; bases not matched to a gene: 9. Looked up from germline, CDR1 is SGHDN and CDR2 is FVKESK. CDR3 protein: CASSQGQLRGYTF. The CDR3 DNA reads TGTGCCAGCAGCCAGGGACAGCTGAGAGGGTACACCTTC. Full variable domain (missing parts from reference TRBV14 and TRBJ1-2): EAGVTQFPSHSVIEKGQTVTLRCDPISGHDNLYWYRRVMGKEIKFLLHFVKESKQDESGMPNNRFLAERTGGTYSTLKVQPAELEDSGVYFCASSQGQLRGYTFGSGTRLTVV.

This chain connects TRBV6-6 to TRBJ2-1; maybe TRBD2 (7 bases). The germline V gene has CDR1 MNHNY and CDR2 SVGAGI (reference sequence). V lost 2 bases and J lost 7, with 18 bases in between. The CDR3 sequence is 16 residues long. The CDR3, as DNA: TGTGCCAGCAGTTACCCCCTAGGGGGGGCGCGGAATGAGCAGTTCTTC. Amino acids: CASSYPLGGARNEQFF.

The V and J genes are TRBV19 and TRBJ2-7; 12 nucleotides match TRBD1. Germline CDR1 reads LNHDA; CDR2 reads SQIVND (reference sequence). The trim removed 5 bases at V and 3 bases at J, leaving 5 bases unmatched. The CDR3 is 15 amino acids. CDR3 residues: CASSSGTGGFYEQYF. CDR3 in DNA: TGTGCCAGTAGTTCCGGGACAGGGGGCTTCTACGAGCAGTACTTC.

The V gene is TRBV30, the J gene TRBJ2-2; tentative D call: TRBD1 (5 bases). This CDR3 contains 17 residues. The germline CDR1 and CDR2 sequences are GTSNPN and SVGIG (reference sequence). Trimming stripped 0 bases from V and 1 base from J, with 15 bases between. Written as DNA, the CDR3 is TGTGCCTGGAGTGTACCACCCACAGGTTGGAACACCGGGGAGCTGTTTTTT. Amino acid sequence: CAWSVPPTGWNTGELFF.

This clone has more than one count but fewer than ten. The chain couples TRBV5-1 to TRBJ2-7, with a weak D call TRBD1 (6 bases). V dropped 2 bases and J dropped 7 bases, with 22 bases sitting between them. Germline CDR1 is SGHRS and CDR2 is YFSETQ. The CDR3 is made up of 16 amino acids. The CDR3 DNA is TGCGCCAGCAGCTTTTTTTCCGGGACAACGTTGGGGGAGCAGTACTTC. Protein sequence: CASSFFSGTTLGEQYF.